What follows is one T cell receptor (beta chain) and its context. Its antigen is still unknown. Profiled with immunoSEQ multiplex PCR; TCRdb holds only in-frame clones, not every one. The sample gives approximately 50,000 clones, roughly three quarters of which show up once; 3% to 5% is in the top ten. Unmatched junction bases numbered 3, after V lost 2 bases and J lost 3 bases. This CDR3 is built from 14 residues. CDR1 and CDR2 from the germline V gene are SGHNT and YYREEE (reference sequence). This sample was included in a study of OX40 agonist ivuxolimab in advanced cancers. Study in general: Every 2 weeks, patients received ivuxolimab intravenously, dosed at 0.01 to 10 mg/kg. Partial responses occurred in three patients (one hepatocellular carcinoma, two cutaneous melanoma). Study results and limitations: Partly responding patients at 0.1-3.0 mg/kg showed some of the smallest clonal expansion.

This TCR derives from an adult with an advanced solid tumor such as melanoma, head and neck, liver or kidney cancer. Here the sequenced sample was CD4+ or CD8+ T cells sorted from blood, taken in a trial of the OX40 agonist ivuxolimab. The chain combines TRBV5-4 with TRBJ1-1, with TRBD1 matching 8 bases. This chain's CDR3 is CASSLQGVYTEAFF. CDR3 coding DNA: TGTGCCAGCAGCTTACAGGGGGTTTACACTGAAGCTTTCTTT.